This is a list of T cell receptor beta chains from one sample in a study of T cell responses to AZD1222 COVID-19 vaccine. TCRdb's copy holds only in-frame clones and misses some; the assay was immunoSEQ multiplex PCR. The sample lists around 95,000 clones, about nine tenths seen once, with 1.5% to 2% in the top ten. The sample was peripheral blood, taken on day 0 of AZD1222 vaccination. All receptors derive from an adult in good health. The CDR3 runs from the conserved cysteine through the conserved F or W. Fields, in order: J gene, D gene, clone size, V gene, CDR3 DNA, CDR3 protein. The D gene is left open where the match is weak. Clone size appears in some rows only: once, few, many, or a class for an expanded clone.

TRBJ1-6,NA,few,TRBV15,TGTGCCACCAGCAGAGATGTTAAGCTGAGGTATGCCTATAATTCACCCCTCCACTTT,CATSRDVKLRYAYNSPLHF
TRBJ2-1,TRBD2,NA,TRBV2,TGTGCCAGCAGTGAAGCGAGCGGGAGTTACAATGAGCAGTTCTTC,CASSEASGSYNEQFF
TRBJ1-5,NA,NA,TRBV5-6,TGTGCCAGCAGGCACTGGGGGGGTGATCAGCCCCAGCATTTT,CASRHWGGDQPQHF
TRBJ2-3,NA,NA,TRBV28,TGTGCCAGCAGTTTGTCGGGAAATACGCAGTATTTT,CASSLSGNTQYF
TRBJ2-1,TRBD2,NA,TRBV19,TGTGCCAGTAGTATAGATCTCACGGGTGGCGGGAGGGCCGCCTACAATGAGCAGTTCTTC,CASSIDLTGGGRAAYNEQFF
TRBJ1-6,NA,NA,TRBV19,TGTGCCTGCTCAACTGGGAATTCACCCCTCCACTTT,CACSTGNSPLHF
TRBJ1-5,NA,NA,TRBV30,TGTGCCTGGAGCCCCGGACAGACATTAGGGCCCCAGCATTTT,CAWSPGQTLGPQHF
TRBJ2-1,TRBD2,NA,TRBV5-4,TGTGCCAGCAGCCTGGGACTAGCGGGTACAACTGAGCAGTTCTTC,CASSLGLAGTTEQFF
TRBJ2-7,TRBD2,NA,TRBV7-8,TGTGCCAGCAGCTTCTTAGCGGGAGTCGCCTACGAGCAGTACTTC,CASSFLAGVAYEQYF
TRBJ1-2,TRBD1,NA,TRBV28,TGTGCCAGCAGTCACCGGACAGGGGCCTATGGCTACACCTTC,CASSHRTGAYGYTF
TRBJ2-5,NA,NA,TRBV6-5,TGTGCCAGCAGTTGGGTTCAAGAGACCCAGTACTTC,CASSWVQETQYF
TRBJ1-2,TRBD1,NA,TRBV27,TGTGCCAGCAGTTCGGTACAGGGGAGCGGCTATGGCTACACCTTC,CASSSVQGSGYGYTF
TRBJ2-7,NA,NA,TRBV19,TGTGCCAGTAGTACCTTCCCCAGCTTGGAGCAGTACTTC,CASSTFPSLEQYF
TRBJ2-2,TRBD2,NA,TRBV30,TGTGCCTGGAGTTTACTAGCGGGAGGGCCGGGCACCAGGGAGCTGTTTTTT,CAWSLLAGGPGTRELFF
TRBJ2-1,NA,NA,TRBV9,TGTGCCAGCAACGAGGGAGTTCCATACAATGAGCAGTTCTTC,CASNEGVPYNEQFF
TRBJ2-1,TRBD1,NA,TRBV14,TGTGCCAGCAGCCGGCGGGACAGGACTTACAATGAGCAGTTCTTC,CASSRRDRTYNEQFF
TRBJ2-5,NA,NA,TRBV5-8,TGTGCCAGCAGCTTGTCAGGGAAAGAGACCCAGTACTTC,CASSLSGKETQYF
TRBJ2-7,NA,NA,TRBV28,TGTGCCAGCCAACCCTGGGGGGCGGGCATCACCTACGAGCAGTACTTC,CASQPWGAGITYEQYF
TRBJ1-1,TRBD1,NA,TRBV7-9,TGTGCCAGCAGCTTAGAGACAGGGAAGAACACTGAAGCTTTCTTT,CASSLETGKNTEAFF
TRBJ2-3,NA,NA,TRBV7-8,TGTGCCAGCAGCTTATCTCTGGATACGCAGTATTTT,CASSLSLDTQYF
TRBJ2-7,NA,NA,TRBV13,TGTGCCACCTCGGACGGCCCTCTCTCCTACGAAAATACCGAGCAGTACTTC,CATSDGPLSYENTEQYF
TRBJ2-2,TRBD1,NA,TRBV18,TGTGCCAGCTCAGGGACAGGGAGAACCGGGGAGCTGTTTTTT,CASSGTGRTGELFF
TRBJ1-3,NA,once,TRBV7-9,TGTGCCAGCAGCCGAGGGTCATTCAGTGGAAACACCATATATTTT,CASSRGSFSGNTIYF
TRBJ1-1,TRBD1,NA,TRBV3-1/TRBV3-2,TGTGCCAGCAGCCCCCGGACAGGGTTGAACACTGAAGCTTTCTTT,CASSPRTGLNTEAFF
TRBJ1-1,NA,NA,TRBV6-5,TGTGCCAGCAAGTTCCGGTCCCACGGGAACACTGAAGCTTTCTTT,CASKFRSHGNTEAFF
TRBJ1-3,NA,NA,TRBV2,TGTGCCAGCAGGGAACTAGGGACCTCTGGAAACACCATATATTTT,CASRELGTSGNTIYF
TRBJ2-7,TRBD2,NA,TRBV6-5,TGTGCCAGCAGTTACTCGAGGCTTGGGGAGGGGGAGCAGTACTTC,CASSYSRLGEGEQYF
TRBJ2-7,TRBD2,once,TRBV28,TGTGCCAGCAGTTACTCGACTAGCGGGAGGGGGGAGCAGTACTTC,CASSYSTSGRGEQYF
TRBJ2-7,NA,NA,TRBV6-5,TGTGCCACCGGGACACCCGCGGTTAACGAGCAGTACTTC,CATGTPAVNEQYF
TRBJ2-7,NA,NA,TRBV28,TGTGCCAGCAGTGTCCATTTGACAACCTCCTACGAGCAGTACTTC,CASSVHLTTSYEQYF
TRBJ2-1,NA,once,TRBV10-2,TGCGCCAGCCGCGAGACACTACATAATGAGCAGTTCTTC,CASRETLHNEQFF
TRBJ1-3,TRBD1,NA,TRBV7-3,TGTGCCAGCAGCACCTCAGGGGGCTTCGGAAACACCATATATTTT,CASSTSGGFGNTIYF
TRBJ1-1,NA,NA,TRBV18,TGTGCCAGCTCACCATTAGTAGCGCCGAACACTGAAGCTTTCTTT,CASSPLVAPNTEAFF
TRBJ2-1,TRBD1,NA,TRBV12-3/TRBV12-4,TGTGCCACCACTAGGGACAGCCACAATGAGCAGTTCTTC,CATTRDSHNEQFF
TRBJ1-1,NA,NA,TRBV2,TGTGCCAGCAGTGAAATTCGGGGGGGCAGGCGGAACACTGAAGCTTTCTTT,CASSEIRGGRRNTEAFF